The 26 T cell receptor beta chains listed next were all sequenced from one sample in a study of cytomegalovirus exposure and HLA in healthy donors. Primers for the PCR totalled 60 Vbeta and 13 Jbeta. Produced via immunoSEQ multiplex PCR; TCRdb's table is partial and in-frame only. Of more than 80,000 clones in the sample, 75% were seen once. Material: PBMCs. The receptors derive from a male donor in good health and CMV-seropositive.

The chain links TRBV5-1 to TRBJ1-1; possibly TRBD1 for D (5 bases). The ends were cut back, 2 bases at V and 5 bases at J, with 13 bases in the middle. CDR3 size: 14 residues. From germline, CDR1 is SGHRS and CDR2 YFSETQ. The CDR3 loop is CASSFKGRGTEAFF. The CDR3 DNA reads as TGCGCCAGCAGCTTCAAGGGCCGGGGGACTGAAGCTTTCTTT.

This clone appeared a few times. The chain couples TRBV19 to TRBJ1-1, with a possible D match to TRBD1 (5 bases). The CDR3 contains 14 residues. V lost 5 bases to trimming and J lost 2 bases, with 12 bases between them. Germline-derived CDR1 and CDR2 are LNHDA and SQIVND (reference sequence). For the CDR3, the DNA is TGTGCCAGTAGTCCGGGACTCATTAACACTGAAGCTTTCTTT. As protein: CASSPGLINTEAFF.

J is TRBJ1-1 and V is TRBV5-1; 8 bases agree with TRBD1. V lost 0 bases to trimming and J lost 7 bases; unmatched junction nucleotides: 8. This CDR3 is 15 amino acids long. The germline CDR1 and CDR2 sequences are SGHRS and YFSETQ. This CDR3 reads CASSLASRTGCEAFF. In DNA, the CDR3 is TGCGCCAGCAGCTTGGCCTCCAGGACAGGGTGTGAAGCTTTCTTT.

This clone has a handful of counts. V and J are TRBV2 and TRBJ1-5, with D possibly TRBD1 on 6 matching bases. V lost 4 bases and J lost 1, with 8 bases in between. CDR3 length equals 14 residues. Germline V lookup: CDR1 SNHLY, CDR2 FYNNEI. CDR3 in amino acids: CASSVQGSNQPQHF. The CDR3 DNA sequence: TGTGCCAGCAGTGTTCAGGGGAGCAATCAGCCCCAGCATTTT.

The gene calls are TRBV7-6 and TRBJ2-3; 10 positions agree with TRBD2. Per the germline V gene, CDR1 is SGHVS and CDR2 is FNYEAQ. The CDR3 extends over 15 amino acids. V shed 4 bases, J shed 2 bases, and the junction held 3 bases outside the gene matches. CDR3 sequence: CASSSTSGPTDTQYF. The CDR3 DNA sequence: TGTGCCAGCAGCTCGACTAGCGGGCCCACAGATACGCAGTATTTT.

The chain links TRBV7-6 to TRBJ1-2; 8 nucleotides agree with TRBD1. The length of the CDR3 is 14 residues. CDR1 is SGHVS and CDR2 is FNYEAQ in the germline V gene. V dropped 1 base and J dropped 6; count of bases not matched to a gene: 4. The CDR3: CASSLGQGADGYTF. CDR3 in DNA: TGTGCCAGCAGCTTAGGGCAGGGGGCCGATGGCTACACCTTC.

This CDR3 reads CSCDAGCGYTF. CDR3 in DNA: TGCAGCTGCGACGCAGGGTGTGGCTACACCTTC. This sequence joins TRBV29-1 and TRBJ1-2; maybe TRBD1 (5 bases). The CDR3 covers 11 residues. Trimming pared 8 bases from V and 7 bases from J, leaving 14 bases between. Germline V lookup: CDR1 SQVTM, CDR2 ANQGSEA.

The chain combines TRBV18 with TRBJ2-1; 8 nucleotides align to TRBD2. Germline trimming cut 0 bases from V and 8 bases from J; bases unmatched to any gene: 0. Germline V gene sequence: CDR1 KGHSH, CDR2 LQKENI. This CDR3 is 13 amino acids long. The CDR3 nucleotides are TGTGCCAGCTCACCACCGACTAGCGATGAGCAGTTCTTC. Residues: CASSPPTSDEQFF.

The gene calls are TRBV29-1 and TRBJ2-7, with D maybe TRBD2 (6 bases). Germline assignment: CDR1 SQVTM and CDR2 ANQGSEA. Trimming pared 4 bases from V and 3 bases from J, leaving 13 bases between. The CDR3 is made up of 13 amino acids. The DNA for the CDR3 is TGCAGCGTTGCAGCGGGCCCGGGCTACGAGCAGTACTTC. It yields the protein CSVAAGPGYEQYF.

This clone was counted only a few times. This sequence joins TRBV4-2 and TRBJ2-3; D perhaps matches TRBD1 (9 bases). Germline CDR1 LGHNA, CDR2 YNFKEQ. With 4 bases removed from V and 4 bases from J, the gap between germline ends came to 18 bases. This CDR3 contains 16 residues. The CDR3 bases are TGTGCCAGCAGCCTTAGCGGGACAGGGACCGCAGATACGCAGTATTTT. Its protein product is CASSLSGTGTADTQYF.

CDR3 in DNA: TGTGCCAGCAGCCTATATTCTCGGGGTTACGAGCAGTACTTC. This codes for CASSLYSRGYEQYF. The gene calls are TRBV28 and TRBJ2-7; D might be TRBD2 (5 bases). CDR3 length: 14 amino acids. V gave up 6 bases and J gave up 4 bases, with 16 bases separating them. Germline V gene sequence: CDR1 MDHEN, CDR2 SYDVKM.

The genes are TRBV6-5 and TRBJ1-3; D possibly corresponds to TRBD1 (6 bases). V gave up 4 bases and J gave up 0 bases, with 10 bases separating them. CDR3 length equals 15 residues. The germline V gene encodes CDR1 MNHEY and CDR2 SVGAGI. The CDR3 protein is CASSSGHRSGNTIYF. The CDR3 bases are TGTGCCAGCAGTTCGGGACACCGCTCTGGAAACACCATATATTTT.

J is TRBJ2-1 and V is TRBV5-6; TRBD2 might be the D (7 bases). CDR1 and CDR2 from the germline V gene are SGHDT and YYEEEE. V was shortened by 4 bases and J by 8 bases, with 19 bases between the two germline ends. The CDR3 spans 15 residues. CDR3 sequence: CASSPEGEGRHEQFF. The DNA of the CDR3 is TGTGCCAGCAGCCCCGAGGGGGAGGGCCGACATGAGCAGTTCTTC.

V usage is TRBV5-6 and J usage is TRBJ2-5, with 7 bases lining up with TRBD1. Per germline, CDR1 SGHDT and CDR2 YYEEEE. The CDR3 totals 14 residues. The J segment lost 9 bases and the V segment lost 1 base, leaving 9 bases of the junction unmatched. The CDR3 sequence is CASSLLTGPSAQYF. DNA of the CDR3: TGTGCCAGCAGCTTGCTGACAGGGCCGTCGGCCCAGTACTTC.

This clone was counted between two and nine times. The J gene is TRBJ1-1, the V gene TRBV5-1; the match to TRBD1 covers 8 bases. The CDR3 runs 14 residues. V gave up 3 bases and J gave up 2 bases; unmatched junction bases: 3. The germline V gene encodes CDR1 SGHRS and CDR2 YFSETQ. CDR3 in DNA: TGCGCCAGCAGCTCCGGGACAGGAAACACTGAAGCTTTCTTT. Its protein product is CASSSGTGNTEAFF.

This clone appeared a single time. J is TRBJ2-7 and V is TRBV13; TRBD1 agrees at 8 bases. The CDR3 extends over 14 amino acids. The V gene's germline CDR1 is PRHDT and CDR2 FYEKMQ (reference sequence). With V trimmed by 4 bases and J by 4 bases, 6 bases remained unmatched. The CDR3 is CASSYPQGAYEQYF. CDR3 nucleotides: TGTGCCAGCAGCTACCCCCAGGGGGCATACGAGCAGTACTTC.

The chain joins TRBV9 to TRBJ1-5, with D possibly being TRBD1 (5 bases). V was cut by 7 bases and J by 0 bases, with 11 bases left in between. The CDR3 spans 14 residues. Germline V gene sequence: CDR1 SGDLS, CDR2 YYNGEE. The CDR3 reads CASGDSHSNQPQHF. Written as DNA, the CDR3 is TGTGCCAGCGGAGACAGCCATAGCAATCAGCCCCAGCATTTT.

The CDR3 DNA follows: TGTGCCAGCAGCTCGCAAGTAGGGGCCCGGTACTTC. Protein sequence: CASSSQVGARYF. This chain joins TRBV5-4 and TRBJ2-7; TRBD1 might be the D (5 bases). The CDR3 has 12 residues. Germline CDR1 is SGHNT and CDR2 is YYREEE (reference sequence). V lost 3 bases and J lost 12, with 16 bases in between.

The V call is TRBV4-1, the J call TRBJ1-5; no clear D. The CDR3 runs to 13 residues. V lost 0 bases and J lost 6, with 6 bases in between. In germline, CDR1 is MGHRA, CDR2 YSYEKL. CDR3 residues: CASSQDTAQPQHF. The CDR3 DNA is TGCGCCAGCAGCCAAGATACAGCTCAGCCCCAGCATTTT.

The rearrangement joins TRBV5-6 to TRBJ1-5; no clear D. The CDR3 is made up of 14 amino acids. Trimming took 0 bases from V and 3 from J, leaving 7 bases between them. Germline lookup yields CDR1 SGHDT and CDR2 YYEEEE. The chain's CDR3 is CASSLGRVNQPQHF. The CDR3 DNA is TGTGCCAGCAGCTTGGGACGGGTCAATCAGCCCCAGCATTTT. The full variable domain, its missing parts supplied by reference TRBV5-6 and TRBJ1-5, is DAGVTQSPTHLIKTRGQQVTLRCSPKSGHDTVSWYQQALGQGPQFIFQYYEEEERQRGNFPDRFSGHQFPNYSSELNVNALLLGDSALYLCASSLGRVNQPQHFGDGTRLSIL.

The chain has TRBV7-2 and TRBJ1-1, with 9 bases aligning to TRBD1. The junction had 6 bases not matched to a gene; V was cut back by 4 bases and J by 6 bases. The CDR3 totals 14 residues. The V gene's germline CDR1 is SGHTA and CDR2 FQGNSA. DNA for the CDR3: TGTGCCAGCAGCTCCCGGGACAGGGACCCTGAAGCTTTCTTT. This codes for CASSSRDRDPEAFF.

This chain uses TRBV15 with TRBJ2-7, with D maybe TRBD1 (6 bases). V shed 0 bases and J shed 5 bases, with 14 bases lying between them. The CDR3 is 15 amino acids. Germline CDR1 reads LNHNV; CDR2 reads YYDKDF (reference sequence). CDR3 bases: TGTGCCACCAGCAGAGACAGGGGCTTTCGGGACGAGCAGTACTTC. It yields the protein CATSRDRGFRDEQYF.

This clone appeared once. The chain recombines TRBV7-9 with TRBJ1-4; unclear D gene. CDR3 length: 18 residues. CDR1 and CDR2 (germline): SEHNR, FQNEAQ (reference sequence). Trimming removed 2 bases at V and 4 bases at J, with 20 bases between. The CDR3 DNA is TGTGCCAGCAGCTTAACCCGAGCGGCCGGGGTTTATAATGAAAAACTGTTTTTT. The encoded protein is CASSLTRAAGVYNEKLFF.

This clone was counted once. The J gene is TRBJ2-7, the V gene TRBV2, with D perhaps matching TRBD1 (5 bases). Deletions cut 2 bases from V and 3 bases from J, with 5 bases between. The CDR3 totals 12 residues. CDR1 is SNHLY and CDR2 is FYNNEI in the germline V gene. The DNA for the CDR3 is TGTGCCAGCAGTGAACAGGGCTACGAGCAGTACTTC. As protein: CASSEQGYEQYF. Using reference TRBV2 and TRBJ2-7 for the parts outside the CDR3, the full variable domain is EPEVTQTPSHQVTQMGQEVILRCVPISNHLYFYWYRQILGQKVEFLVSFYNNEISEKSEIFDDQFSVERPDGSNFTLKIRSTKLEDSAMYFCASSEQGYEQYFGPGTRLTVT.

The rearrangement links TRBV4-3 to TRBJ1-2; 8 bases align to TRBD1. Germline V gives CDR1 LGHNA, CDR2 YSLEER. CDR3 size: 16 residues. The junction had 12 bases not matched to a gene; V was cut back by 6 bases and J by 3 bases. Here the CDR3 reads CASSLGTGLKDYGYTF. CDR3 nucleotides: TGCGCCAGCAGTCTAGGGACAGGCCTGAAGGACTATGGCTACACCTTC.

A few counts support this clone. The chain carries TRBV5-1 and TRBJ1-4; TRBD1 matches at 9 bases. CDR3 length equals 15 residues. Germline V lookup: CDR1 SGHRS, CDR2 YFSETQ. Trimming took 4 bases from V and 7 from J; bases not matched to a gene: 8. DNA for the CDR3: TGCGCCAGCAGCCAATATACAGGGGGCAGTGAAAAACTGTTTTTT. It specifies CASSQYTGGSEKLFF.